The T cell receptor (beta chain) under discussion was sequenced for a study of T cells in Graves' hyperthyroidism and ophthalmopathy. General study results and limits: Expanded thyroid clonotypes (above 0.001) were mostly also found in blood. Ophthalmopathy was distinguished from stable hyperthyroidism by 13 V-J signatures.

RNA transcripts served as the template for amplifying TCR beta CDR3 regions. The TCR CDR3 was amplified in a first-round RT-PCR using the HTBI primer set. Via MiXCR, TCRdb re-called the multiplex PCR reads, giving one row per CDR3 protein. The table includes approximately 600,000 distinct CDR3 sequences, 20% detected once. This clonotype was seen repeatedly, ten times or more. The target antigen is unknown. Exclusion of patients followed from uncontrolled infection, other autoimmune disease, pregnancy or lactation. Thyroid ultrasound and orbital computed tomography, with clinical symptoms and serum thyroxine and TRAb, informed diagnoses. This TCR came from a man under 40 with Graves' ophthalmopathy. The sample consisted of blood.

CDR3 DNA sequence: TGTGCCAGCAGCTTAGATCAGGCGGGGCATAAGTACTTC. Amino acids: CASSLDQAGHKYF. The J gene is TRBJ2-5, the V gene TRBV7-2; possible D gene TRBD2, 6 bases. From germline, CDR1 is SGHTA and CDR2 FQGNSA. Trimming took 1 base from V and 12 from J, leaving 15 bases between them. The length of the CDR3 is 13 residues.